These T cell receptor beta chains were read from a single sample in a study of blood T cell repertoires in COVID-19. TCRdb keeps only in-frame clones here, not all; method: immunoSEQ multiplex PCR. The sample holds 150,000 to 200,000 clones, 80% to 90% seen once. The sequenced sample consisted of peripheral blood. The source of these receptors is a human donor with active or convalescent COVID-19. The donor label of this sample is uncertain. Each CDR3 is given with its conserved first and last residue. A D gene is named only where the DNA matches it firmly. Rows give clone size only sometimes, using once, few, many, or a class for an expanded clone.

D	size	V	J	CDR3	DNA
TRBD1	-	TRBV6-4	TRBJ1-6	CASSEGTGDNSPLHF	TGTGCCAGCAGTGAAGGAACAGGGGATAATTCACCCCTCCACTTT
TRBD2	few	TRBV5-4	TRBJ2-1	CASTLTFGGSYNEQFF	TGTGCCAGCACCCTGACATTCGGCGGGAGTTACAATGAGCAGTTCTTC
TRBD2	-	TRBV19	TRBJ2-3	CASSIGGLAGTDTQYF	TGTGCCAGTAGTATAGGGGGTCTAGCGGGGACAGATACGCAGTATTTT
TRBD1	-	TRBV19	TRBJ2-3	CASKTQGATDTQYF	TGTGCCAGTAAGACACAGGGGGCCACAGATACGCAGTATTTT
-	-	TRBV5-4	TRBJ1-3	CASSPSSGNTIYF	TGTGCCAGCAGCCCTTCCTCTGGAAACACCATATATTTT
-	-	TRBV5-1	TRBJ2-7	CASSFGGAPYEQYF	TGCGCCAGCAGCTTTGGCGGGGCCCCTTACGAGCAGTACTTC
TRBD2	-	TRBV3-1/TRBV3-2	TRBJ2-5	CASRLAGGRQETQYF	TGTGCCAGCAGGCTAGCGGGGGGTCGCCAAGAGACCCAGTACTTC
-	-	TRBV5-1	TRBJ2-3	CASNKGVSNTQYF	TGCGCCAGCAATAAAGGGGTATCGAATACGCAGTATTTT
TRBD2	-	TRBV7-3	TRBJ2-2	CASSFQPQRGASGELFF	TGTGCCAGCAGCTTCCAACCCCAGCGGGGGGCATCCGGGGAGCTGTTTTTT
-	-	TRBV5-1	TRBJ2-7	CASSLYPGDSYEQYF	TGCGCCAGCAGCTTGTATCCAGGGGACTCCTACGAGCAGTACTTC
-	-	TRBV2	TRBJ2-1	CASSEPGSNEQFF	TGTGCCAGCAGTGAACCGGGGAGCAATGAGCAGTTCTTC
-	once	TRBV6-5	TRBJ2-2	CASREYTGELFF	TGTGCCAGCAGGGAGTACACCGGGGAGCTGTTTTTT
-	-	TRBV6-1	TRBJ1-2	CASSGTTGLGNYGYTF	TGTGCCAGCAGTGGAACTACAGGGCTGGGCAACTATGGCTACACCTTC
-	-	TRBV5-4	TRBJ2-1	CASSNSRGLGYNEQFF	TGTGCCAGCAGCAATTCGCGGGGGCTTGGGTACAATGAGCAGTTCTTC
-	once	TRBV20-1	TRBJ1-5	CSASGQGSNQPQHF	TGCAGTGCTAGTGGTCAGGGTAGCAATCAGCCCCAGCATTTT
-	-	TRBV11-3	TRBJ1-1	CASSLIALNTEAFF	TGTGCCAGCAGCTTGATAGCCTTGAACACTGAAGCTTTCTTT
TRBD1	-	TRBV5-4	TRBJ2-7	CASSSGTDFYEQYF	TGTGCCAGCAGCTCAGGGACAGACTTCTACGAGCAGTACTTC
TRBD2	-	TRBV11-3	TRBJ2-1	CASSPSGRAYNEQFF	TGTGCCAGCAGCCCTAGCGGGAGGGCCTACAATGAGCAGTTCTTC
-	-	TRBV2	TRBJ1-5	CASRRESYSNQPQHF	TGTGCCAGCAGGAGGGAGTCGTATAGCAATCAGCCCCAGCATTTT
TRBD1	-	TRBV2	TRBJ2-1	CASGRDRIYNEQFF	TGTGCCAGCGGCCGGGACAGGATTTACAATGAGCAGTTCTTC
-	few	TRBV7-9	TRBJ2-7	CASSLTGRAKVDHEQYF	TGTGCCAGCAGCTTAACCGGCAGGGCAAAAGTGGATCACGAGCAGTACTTC
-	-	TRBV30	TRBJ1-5	CAWNLNSGYNQPQHF	TGTGCCTGGAACCTTAATTCGGGGTACAATCAGCCCCAGCATTTT
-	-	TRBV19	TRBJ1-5	CASSPRGYSNQPQHF	TGTGCCAGTAGCCCCAGGGGTTATAGCAATCAGCCCCAGCATTTT
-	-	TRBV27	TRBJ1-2	CASSFLSSTDHYGYTF	TGTGCCAGCAGTTTCCTATCTTCGACAGACCACTATGGCTACACCTTC
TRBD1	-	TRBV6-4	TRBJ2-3	CASGQGQGRGTDTQYF	TGTGCCAGCGGCCAAGGACAGGGTCGTGGCACAGATACGCAGTATTTT
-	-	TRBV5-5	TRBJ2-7	CASRWVQGSYEQYF	TGTGCCAGCAGGTGGGTACAGGGTTCCTACGAGCAGTACTTC
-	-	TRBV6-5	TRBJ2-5	CASAFRGETQYF	TGTGCCAGCGCCTTCCGGGGGGAGACCCAGTACTTC
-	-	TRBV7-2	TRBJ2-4	CASSLTGLSYSNIQYF	TGTGCCAGCAGCTTAACAGGGCTTTCTTATTCAAACATTCAGTACTTC
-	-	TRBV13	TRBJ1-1	CASSLGSVPGTEAFF	TGTGCCAGCAGCTTAGGGTCCGTTCCGGGCACTGAAGCTTTCTTT
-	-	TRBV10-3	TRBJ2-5	CAISVDLQETQYF	TGTGCCATCAGTGTCGACTTGCAAGAGACCCAGTACTTC
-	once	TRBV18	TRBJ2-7	CASSPQSSSYEQYF	TGTGCCAGCTCACCACAGTCGAGCTCCTACGAGCAGTACTTC
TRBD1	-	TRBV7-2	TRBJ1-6	CASSLVSGGSYNSPLHF	TGTGCCAGCAGCTTAGTTTCAGGGGGATCCTATAATTCACCCCTCCACTTT
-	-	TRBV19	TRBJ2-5	CASSMGAGLGETQYF	TGTGCCAGTAGTATGGGAGCGGGTCTGGGGGAGACCCAGTACTTC
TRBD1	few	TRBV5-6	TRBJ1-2	CASSPERTGGGYGYTF	TGTGCCAGCAGCCCCGAAAGGACAGGGGGCGGATATGGCTACACCTTC
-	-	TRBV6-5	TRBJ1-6	CASTSLSSYNSPLHF	TGTGCCAGCACAAGTTTGAGCTCCTATAATTCACCCCTCCACTTT
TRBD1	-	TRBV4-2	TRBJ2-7	CASSRGGQGVHEQYF	TGTGCCAGCAGCCGGGGGGGACAGGGAGTCCACGAGCAGTACTTC
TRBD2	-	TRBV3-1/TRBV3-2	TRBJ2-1	CASSQMRSGRAGGEQFF	TGTGCCAGCAGCCAGATGCGTAGCGGGAGGGCCGGGGGTGAGCAGTTCTTC
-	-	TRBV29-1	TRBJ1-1	CSVVGLRKQGRLNTEAFF	TGCAGCGTTGTGGGCCTAAGAAAACAGGGAAGATTGAACACTGAAGCTTTCTTT
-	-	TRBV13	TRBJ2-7	CASRGSAGSSYEQYF	TGTGCCAGCAGGGGGTCGGCGGGATCCAGCTACGAGCAGTACTTC
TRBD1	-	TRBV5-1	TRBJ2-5	CASSFTPGQQETQYF	TGCGCCAGCAGCTTCACGCCGGGACAGCAAGAGACCCAGTACTTC
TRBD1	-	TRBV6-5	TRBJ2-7	CASSFRTGYEQYF	TGTGCCAGCAGTTTCCGGACAGGGTACGAGCAGTACTTC
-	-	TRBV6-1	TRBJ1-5	CASSEARSQPQHF	TGTGCCAGCAGTGAAGCTCGGAGTCAGCCCCAGCATTTT
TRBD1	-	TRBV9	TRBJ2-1	CASSDRDSYLQFF	TGTGCCAGCAGCGACCGGGACAGCTACTTACAGTTCTTC
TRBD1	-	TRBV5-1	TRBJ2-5	CASSLRGQGWETQYF	TGCGCCAGCAGCTTACGCGGACAGGGATGGGAGACCCAGTACTTC
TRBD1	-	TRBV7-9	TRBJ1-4	CASSSNRGTATNEKLFF	TGTGCCAGCAGCTCGAACAGGGGGACTGCAACTAATGAAAAACTGTTTTTT
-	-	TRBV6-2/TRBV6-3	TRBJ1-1	CASSYGAWGGIGTEAFF	TGTGCCAGCAGTTACGGCGCTTGGGGGGGGATCGGGACTGAAGCTTTCTTT
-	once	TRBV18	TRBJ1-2	CASSPGGGDYGYTF	TGTGCCAGCTCACCAGGCGGGGGCGACTATGGCTACACCTTC
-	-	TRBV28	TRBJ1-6	CASRGGGPSNSPLHF	TGTGCCAGCAGGGGTGGCGGGCCCTCGAATTCACCCCTCCACTTT
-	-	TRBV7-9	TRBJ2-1	CASSRRGNNEQFF	TGTGCCAGCAGCCGGCGGGGAAACAATGAGCAGTTCTTC
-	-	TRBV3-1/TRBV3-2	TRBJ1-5	CASSQMGRGNQPQHF	TGTGCCAGCAGCCAAATGGGGAGGGGCAATCAGCCCCAGCATTTT
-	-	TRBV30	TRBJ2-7	CAWSWGGRPLYEQYF	TGTGCCTGGAGTTGGGGGGGCCGTCCTCTCTACGAGCAGTACTTC
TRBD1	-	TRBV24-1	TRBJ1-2	CATSDTTTGGSYGYTF	TGTGCCACCAGTGATACGACCACAGGGGGTAGTTATGGCTACACCTTC
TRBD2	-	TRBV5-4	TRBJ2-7	CASSLPGLAGNYEQYF	TGTGCCAGCAGCTTACCGGGACTAGCGGGGAACTACGAGCAGTACTTC
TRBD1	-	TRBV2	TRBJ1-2	CASSDGTGRYGYTF	TGTGCCAGCAGCGATGGGACAGGTCGCTATGGCTACACCTTC